In its sample, the clone carrying this T cell receptor beta chain was seen many times. What it binds is not known. V lost 0 bases and J 3 bases, leaving 9 bases between the germline ends. CDR3 length: 15 amino acids. Germline V gene sequence: CDR1 LGHNA, CDR2 YSLEER. With constant-segment primers, 5'RACE yielded cDNA libraries of TCR alpha and TCR beta that carried sample barcodes and UMIs. One entry per CDR3 protein results from TCRdb running MiXCR on the 5' RACE reads. The data hold roughly 280,000 distinct CDR3 sequences, with approximately 8% observed a single time. The record originates from a study of T-cell memory formation after mild COVID-19. Looking at the study overall: TCR clustering was largely donor specific.

Study results and caveats: A subset of responding clones appeared in pre-infection memory, suggesting cross-reactive memory joined.

Sequenced input: PBMCs or a T cell subset sorted from them (not recorded which). The chain couples TRBV4-3 to TRBJ1-5; perhaps TRBD1 as D (5 bases). The receptor was isolated from a man aged 18-30 years who had mild COVID-19 (a few samples of this study predate the infection). Cell type and time point are not known. CDR3 in amino acids: CASSQDWGDNQPQHF. For the CDR3, the DNA is TGCGCCAGCAGCCAAGACTGGGGGGACAATCAGCCCCAGCATTTT.